This T cell receptor beta chain was obtained from a study of T cells in Graves' hyperthyroidism and ophthalmopathy. About the research overall: At the time of initial diagnosis and before any treatment, peripheral blood was collected. Points from the study as a whole: Ophthalmopathy was told apart from stable hyperthyroidism by a 13 V-J model.

On this clonotype itself: Its antigen is not known.

Amplification of TCR beta CDR3 regions used RNA as the template. HTBI primers were used for first-round RT-PCR of the TCR CDR3. TCRdb itself ran the multiplex PCR reads through MiXCR, one entry per CDR3 protein. This sample has 450,000 to 600,000 distinct CDR3 sequences, with 15% to 20% found just once. The sequenced material came from blood. The sequence was obtained from a man aged 40-49 years with Graves' ophthalmopathy.

The CDR3 sequence is CSARVYKPGTSGGARYNEQFF. The CDR3, as DNA: TGCAGTGCTAGAGTCTATAAGCCCGGGACTAGCGGGGGGGCGCGGTACAATGAGCAGTTCTTC. The rearrangement links TRBV20-1 to TRBJ2-1, with 16 nucleotides matching TRBD2. Germline loops: CDR1 DFQATT, CDR2 SNEGSKA (reference sequence). V shed 1 base and J 4 bases; nucleotides not matched to a gene: 16. This CDR3 comprises 21 residues.